The present T cell receptor (beta chain) was sequenced within a study of T cells in Graves' hyperthyroidism and ophthalmopathy. Remarks on this clonotype: Its target is not known.

Germline V gives CDR1 ENHRY, CDR2 SYGVKD. This CDR3 spans 14 amino acids. Unmatched junction bases numbered 6, after V lost 2 bases and J lost 6 bases. General observations from the study: Blood also showed most of the thyroid clonotypes that were expanded above 0.001. A 13 V-J signature model discriminated ophthalmopathy versus stable hyperthyroidism. A median around 6.4 months before onset, the model predicted ophthalmopathy.

Not enrolled were patients with uncontrolled infection, other autoimmune disease, pregnancy or lactation. Template material for amplifying TCR beta CDR3 regions consisted of RNA transcripts. Carried out on the TCR CDR3, a first-round RT-PCR used the HTBI primer set. TCRdb re-analysed the multiplex PCR reads in MiXCR, keeping a single row per CDR3 protein. Among hundreds of thousands of distinct CDR3 sequences, about 45% were seen once, and the ten largest hold more than 7%. This chain uses TRBV10-3 with TRBJ2-7; 8 positions agree with TRBD1. The sample taken for sequencing was peripheral blood or thyroid tissue (not recorded which). The sequence was obtained from an adult man with Graves' disease, either hyperthyroidism or ophthalmopathy (not recorded which). CDR3 sequence reads: CAISEPGQEGEQYF. The CDR3 DNA sequence: TGTGCCATCAGTGAGCCGGGACAGGAGGGCGAGCAGTACTTC.